This T cell receptor beta chain was recovered during a study of blood T cell repertoires in COVID-19 (dated by TCRdb to 2019 to 2021). With respect to the entire study: Collaborator samples came from the United States, Italy and Spain and covered acute and convalescent phases of COVID-19. The material from the prospective study consisted of cDNA or gDNA derived from T cells, B-cell-depleted T cells, or PBMCs. Deeply sampled blood TCRbeta repertoires from subjects exposed to, actively infected with, or recovered from COVID-19 were included in the dataset. The repertoires were released in a freely available public database meant as a resource for research on the immune response to SARS-CoV-2. The samples were drawn from the first 160 participants of the ongoing ImmuneRACE study and from 950 to 1,500 subjects provided by 6 global collaborators. Sample metadata almost always included a de-identified subject ID, COVID-19 status, age in years and sex. Where available, HLA class I and class II types were taken from metadata supplied by the sample provider and were not determined by assay-based typing.

The immunoSEQ Assay, a bias-controlled multiplex PCR, was used to amplify TCRbeta CDR3 regions from genomic DNA. From the authors' description of their analysis: Within the assay, amplification of reference gene primers was used to estimate how many nucleated cells each sample contained. Sequence reads were collapsed and filtered to measure the absolute abundance of every unique TCRbeta CDR3 rearrangement. For each sample, productive Simpson clonality was calculated as the square root of Simpson's diversity index over productive rearrangements. Imported from immuneACCESS, the table was reduced by TCRdb to in-frame sequences with V and J called. These copies leave out some clones; in studies compared against another copy, an unresolved V gene accounts for under half, and the cause of the remainder is not known. Clone size and V and J calls were adopted from that table, with D and trimming inferred from the DNA. In all, the sample holds about 480,000 clones, and 70% to 90% of those were seen once. The top ten clones comprise roughly 12% of the sample.

One collaborating source in Seattle enrolled patients during active infection and followed them longitudinally through the course of disease. The collaborating institutions used their own protocols to collect whole blood in K2EDTA tubes. For TCRbeta analysis, collaborators shipped samples as frozen whole blood, isolated PBMCs, or DNA extracted from either of those sample types. Concerning this clone: Its antigen remains undetermined. The record has no base qualities; no much larger clone is one base away.

Relative to germline, V is missing 4 bases and J is missing 2 bases, with 5 bases of the junction outside any gene match. From cysteine to phenylalanine, the CDR3 is 15 amino acids long. Just the 45-base CDR3 DNA is kept, in frame starting at base 1. In the germline V gene (reference sequence), CDR1 corresponds to SEHNR and CDR2 to FQNEAQ. Results and caveats for the whole study, not just this receptor: How much clinical and demographic metadata was included differed by source and by participant, and the metadata was provided uncurated.

Rearrangement joined TRBV7-9 to TRBJ2-7; a stretch of 10 junction bases matches TRBD1. The sequencing sample was made of peripheral blood. The receptor was derived from a woman aged 45-59 years with COVID-19, enrolled during active disease. The CDR3 reads CASSSGTGEPYEQYF. The nucleotide sequence reads TGTGCCAGCAGCTCAGGGACAGGGGAACCCTACGAGCAGTACTTC.